This T cell receptor (beta chain) was sequenced in a study of shared clonotypes between healthy human individuals. CD45RO-negative CD8 cells positively selected for CCR7 made up the naive population, which excluded terminally differentiated effector memory CD45RA+ cells. Caucasian adults residing in Nashville, Tennessee made up all the donors. Sequencing was performed with immunoSEQ multiplex PCR; in TCRdb, only in-frame clones are kept and a portion is missing. The data contain around 2,000,000 clones, approximately 94% of them seen just once; the ten biggest clones take up more than 1.5%. V shed 5 bases and J shed 1 base, with 12 bases lying between them. CDR3 size: 14 residues. Per germline, CDR1 SGDLS and CDR2 YYNGEE. This clone is a singleton in its sample. What it recognizes is unknown. Study-wide results and caveats: About 5% of naive CD4 clonotypes were common to a handful of donors.

The origin of this receptor is a man younger than 30 in good health. Some clones in this sample may be carry-over from other donors' samples. This chain links TRBV9 with TRBJ1-1; tentatively, D is TRBD1 (5 bases). Source material: naive CD8+ T cells from PBMCs. DNA for the CDR3: TGTGCCAGCAGAAGTCCAGGGAGGAACACTGAAGCTTTCTTT. Translated: CASRSPGRNTEAFF.